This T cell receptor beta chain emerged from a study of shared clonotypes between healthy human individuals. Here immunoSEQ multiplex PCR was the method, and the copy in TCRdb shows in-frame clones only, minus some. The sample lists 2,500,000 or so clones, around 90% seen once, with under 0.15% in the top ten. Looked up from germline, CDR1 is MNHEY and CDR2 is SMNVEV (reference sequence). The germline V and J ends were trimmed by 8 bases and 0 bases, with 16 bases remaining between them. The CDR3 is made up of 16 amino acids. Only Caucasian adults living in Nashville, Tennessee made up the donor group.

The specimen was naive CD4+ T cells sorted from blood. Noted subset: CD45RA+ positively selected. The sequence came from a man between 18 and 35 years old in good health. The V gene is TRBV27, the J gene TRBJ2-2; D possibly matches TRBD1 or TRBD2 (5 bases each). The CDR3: CASRVLGPSNTGELFF. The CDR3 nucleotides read TGTGCCAGCCGAGTCCTGGGACCCTCGAACACCGGGGAGCTGTTTTTT.